What follows are 27 T cell receptor beta chains derived from one specimen sequenced in a study of cytomegalovirus exposure and HLA in healthy donors (dated by TCRdb to the late 2010s). To prepare the library, the immunoSEQ multiplex PCR assay was applied. TCRdb carries this immuneACCESS record with in-frame sequences only. Its versions omit some clonotypes, under half of them owing to an unresolved V gene in the studies checked, with the rest unexplained. This sample comprises approximately 200,000 clones, approximately 84% of them detected only once. The ten largest clones add up to around 6.7% of the sample. What was sequenced was PBMCs. These receptors were taken from a man younger than 35 in good health and CMV-seropositive.

The chain carries TRBV19 and TRBJ1-2; D is uncertain. Per the germline V gene, CDR1 is LNHDA and CDR2 is SQIVND (reference sequence). V was cut by 4 bases and J by 4 bases, with 25 bases left in between. This CDR3 is built from 18 residues. The chain's CDR3 is CASSSPRGLNLSLYGYTF. The CDR3 bases are TGTGCCAGTAGTAGTCCCCGCGGACTGAACCTGAGTCTCTATGGCTACACCTTC.

V is TRBV7-2 and J is TRBJ2-1; TRBD2 matches at 7 bases. This CDR3 spans 13 amino acids. Trimming removed 5 bases from V and 8 bases from J; junction bases left unmatched: 6. Looked up from germline, CDR1 is SGHTA and CDR2 is FQGNSA. CDR3 region: CASSQWGGDEQFF. The DNA for the CDR3 is TGTGCCAGCAGCCAATGGGGGGGGGATGAGCAGTTCTTC.

The V call is TRBV7-9, the J call TRBJ1-1, with 8 bases fitting TRBD1. There are 13 residues in the CDR3. Unmatched junction bases numbered 3, after V lost 3 bases and J lost 6 bases. Germline CDR1 reads SEHNR; CDR2 reads FQNEAQ (reference sequence). CDR3 sequence reads: CASSFDRGSEAFF. The CDR3 DNA is TGTGCCAGCAGCTTCGACAGGGGTTCTGAAGCTTTCTTT.

The chain recombines TRBV30 with TRBJ2-7; 9 positions agree with TRBD1. Germline CDR1 is GTSNPN and CDR2 is SVGIG (reference sequence). This CDR3 is 14 amino acids long. J was trimmed by 3 bases and V by 0 bases; bases with no gene match: 3. In DNA form, the CDR3 reads TGTGCCTGGAGTGTTGGGACAGGGTACTACGAGCAGTACTTC. It codes for CAWSVGTGYYEQYF.

The rearrangement uses TRBV28 and TRBJ2-7, with D maybe TRBD2 (5 bases). CDR3 size: 12 residues. The germline gives CDR1 MDHEN, CDR2 SYDVKM. Trimming cost V 5 bases and J 7 bases, with 12 bases left between them. The CDR3 is CASSKEPGEQYF. The DNA of the CDR3 is TGTGCCAGCAGTAAGGAACCGGGGGAGCAGTACTTC.

V is TRBV15 and J is TRBJ2-7; 9 positions match TRBD2. The CDR3 has 14 residues. V shed 9 bases, J shed 5 bases, and the junction held 11 bases outside the gene matches. Germline CDR1 LNHNV, CDR2 YYDKDF (reference sequence). CDR3 sequence: CATAPRLAGDEQYF. The CDR3 nucleotides read TGTGCCACTGCCCCGCGGTTAGCGGGAGACGAGCAGTACTTC.

The chain uses TRBV29-1 and TRBJ1-2, with TRBD1 as a possible D gene (6 bases). Germline-derived CDR1 and CDR2 are SQVTM and ANQGSEA. The CDR3 consists of 13 residues. Trimming shortened V by 7 bases and J by 4 bases, and 16 bases separated the two germline ends. The CDR3 sequence is CSGRNRDTYGYTF. The CDR3 nucleotides are TGCAGCGGCCGAAACAGGGACACCTATGGCTACACCTTC.

The chain recombines TRBV4-3 with TRBJ1-3, with D maybe TRBD1 (6 bases). V lost 3 bases to trimming and J lost 0 bases, with 30 bases between them. Germline V CDR1 and CDR2: LGHNA, YSLEER. The CDR3 is made up of 22 amino acids. CDR3 sequence: CASSQDTRTVSGRVISGNTIYF. The CDR3 DNA reads TGCGCCAGCAGCCAGGATACACGGACAGTTTCTGGGCGGGTGATCTCTGGAAACACCATATATTTT.

The chain uses TRBV5-6 and TRBJ1-4; possible D gene TRBD1, 6 bases. V gave up 3 bases and J gave up 9 bases, with 12 bases separating them. The CDR3 consists of 13 residues. Germline loops: CDR1 SGHDT, CDR2 YYEEEE. CDR3 protein: CASSSGQEKKLFF. The CDR3 DNA reads as TGTGCCAGCAGCTCGGGACAAGAGAAAAAACTGTTTTTT. Variable domain in full (rest from reference TRBV5-6 and TRBJ1-4): DAGVTQSPTHLIKTRGQQVTLRCSPKSGHDTVSWYQQALGQGPQFIFQYYEEEERQRGNFPDRFSGHQFPNYSSELNVNALLLGDSALYLCASSSGQEKKLFFGSGTQLSVL.

The rearrangement uses TRBV18 and TRBJ1-1, with no clear D. V lost 2 bases, J lost 2 bases, and 9 bases lay in between. The V gene's germline CDR1 is KGHSH and CDR2 LQKENI. This CDR3 spans 14 amino acids. The CDR3 DNA reads as TGTGCCAGCTCACCAGAGAGAGGAAACACTGAAGCTTTCTTT. Amino acid sequence: CASSPERGNTEAFF.

The chain combines TRBV9 with TRBJ1-2; D remains unclear. The CDR3 runs 15 residues. CDR1 is SGDLS and CDR2 is YYNGEE in the germline V gene. V lost 0 bases and J lost 5, with 14 bases in between. CDR3 DNA: TGTGCCAGCAGCGTAGGTTCAGGAGGAGGGTATGGCTACACCTTC. Its translation: CASSVGSGGGYGYTF.

The genes are TRBV6-1 and TRBJ2-7; the D gene is possibly TRBD1 (6 bases). Looked up from germline, CDR1 is MNHNS and CDR2 is SASEGT. With 4 bases removed from V and 6 bases from J, the gap between germline ends came to 13 bases. The CDR3 is made up of 13 amino acids. The CDR3: CASSAQGSLEQYF. DNA for the CDR3: TGTGCCAGCAGTGCACAGGGTTCCCTCGAGCAGTACTTC.

This clone was observed once. In nucleotides, the CDR3 is TGCGCCAGCAGCCAAGGGGTAGGACAAACCAAAAACATTCAGTACTTC. Protein product: CASSQGVGQTKNIQYF. The gene calls are TRBV4-1 and TRBJ2-4; TRBD1 is a possible D gene (5 bases). Germline V gene sequence: CDR1 MGHRA, CDR2 YSYEKL. V was trimmed by 1 base and J by 2 bases, leaving 12 bases between them. The CDR3 has 16 residues.

V gene TRBV7-2 combines with J gene TRBJ1-1; D unclear. Germline CDR1 and CDR2: SGHTA and FQGNSA. Trimming took off 0 bases at V and 0 bases at J, with 11 bases between the two ends. The CDR3 has 16 residues. This chain's CDR3 is CASSLANQAVNTEAFF. The CDR3 region has the DNA TGTGCCAGCAGCTTAGCGAACCAGGCCGTGAACACTGAAGCTTTCTTT.

The rearrangement links TRBV19 to TRBJ2-1; 10 bases agree with TRBD1. There are 15 residues in the CDR3. Germline assignment: CDR1 LNHDA and CDR2 SQIVND (reference sequence). After removal of 3 bases from V and 6 bases from J, the junction contained 5 bases not matched to a gene. CDR3 region: CASSIGQGGVNEQFF. In DNA form, the CDR3 reads TGTGCCAGTAGTATTGGACAGGGGGGGGTCAATGAGCAGTTCTTC.

V gene TRBV6-5 combines with J gene TRBJ1-2; the match to TRBD1 covers 11 bases. CDR3 length equals 16 residues. Germline V gene data show CDR1 as MNHEY and CDR2 as SVGAGI. Trimming cost V 4 bases and J 6 bases; bases outside gene matches: 10. The CDR3 DNA is TGTGCCAGCAGTTCCGGACAGGGGGCGGTCCTTAATGGCTACACCTTC. As protein: CASSSGQGAVLNGYTF.

The chain has TRBV19 and TRBJ2-1; 9 bases agree with TRBD1. The CDR3 length is 14 residues. V was pared by 4 bases and J by 9 bases, with 7 bases of the junction left unmatched. CDR1 and CDR2 (germline): LNHDA, SQIVND (reference sequence). This CDR3 reads CASSTGTGNGEQFF. The CDR3 DNA is TGTGCCAGTAGTACAGGGACAGGGAATGGTGAGCAGTTCTTC. Variable domain in full (rest from reference TRBV19 and TRBJ2-1): DGGITQSPKYLFRKEGQNVTLSCEQNLNHDAMYWYRQDPGQGLRLIYYSQIVNDFQKGDIAEGYSVSREKKESFPLTVTSAQKNPTAFYLCASSTGTGNGEQFFGPGTRLTVL.

The rearrangement uses TRBV4-3 and TRBJ2-5, with 9 bases identical to TRBD1. Per germline, CDR1 LGHNA and CDR2 YSLEER. After removal of 3 bases from V and 5 bases from J, the junction contained 4 bases not matched to a gene. This CDR3 has 14 amino acids. CDR3 DNA: TGCGCCAGCAGCCATCTCGGACAGGGGGAGACCCAGTACTTC. Protein: CASSHLGQGETQYF.

V usage is TRBV12-2 and J usage is TRBJ2-3; the DNA was not used to check the table's D call, TRBD2. TRBV12-2 constitutes a pseudogene. The CDR3 runs to 15 residues. For the CDR3, the DNA is TGTGCAAGTCGCCCCCACCCGGGGGAGACAGATACGCAGTATTTT. It codes for CASRPHPGETDTQYF.

The chain uses TRBV29-1 and TRBJ1-2; unclear D gene. The germline V gene has CDR1 SQVTM and CDR2 ANQGSEA. There are 13 residues in the CDR3. V was cut by 0 bases and J by 6 bases, with 11 bases left in between. The CDR3: CSVEDSDKHGYTF. The CDR3 DNA sequence: TGCAGCGTTGAAGATTCAGACAAGCATGGCTACACCTTC.

The chain is built from TRBV28 and TRBJ2-7; 9 nucleotides line up with TRBD2. The CDR3 loop spans 18 amino acids. V dropped 3 bases and J dropped 0; count of bases not matched to a gene: 12. The germline V gene encodes CDR1 MDHEN and CDR2 SYDVKM. The CDR3, as DNA: TGTGCCAGCAGTTTGGTCCTTCGGCTAGCGGGGATCTCCTACGAGCAGTACTTC. This sequence encodes CASSLVLRLAGISYEQYF.

This sequence joins TRBV10-2 and TRBJ2-4, with D perhaps TRBD1 (6 bases). The CDR3 loop spans 15 amino acids. The germline V gene has CDR1 WSHSY and CDR2 SAAADI. Trimming shortened V by 4 bases and J by 3 bases, and 13 bases separated the two germline ends. CDR3 DNA: TGCGCCAGCAGTGGGGGGCCCATGAGCAAAAACATTCAGTACTTC. This encodes CASSGGPMSKNIQYF.

A few counts support this clone. The rearrangement uses TRBV5-1 and TRBJ2-5, with D possibly matching TRBD2 (5 bases). The V end was cut by 4 bases, the J end by 5 bases, with 15 bases between. Germline V gene data show CDR1 as SGHRS and CDR2 as YFSETQ. The length of the CDR3 is 14 residues. Here the CDR3 DNA reads TGCGCCAGCAGCCCGGGCCCTAGGGAGGAGACCCAGTACTTC. Protein sequence: CASSPGPREETQYF.

The chain carries TRBV6-4 and TRBJ1-5; D is perhaps TRBD1 (6 bases). From germline, CDR1 is MRHNA and CDR2 SNTAGT. Trimming stripped 3 bases from V and 7 bases from J, with 10 bases between. The CDR3 runs 13 residues. The CDR3 nucleotides are TGTGCCAGCAGTGAATGGGGGCGGCAGCCCCAGCATTTT. This gives the protein CASSEWGRQPQHF.

This sequence joins TRBV11-2 and TRBJ2-2; D is unresolved. The CDR3 covers 15 residues. Trimming left V 0 bases short and J 6 bases short, with 11 bases between. The germline V gene encodes CDR1 SGHAT and CDR2 FQNNGV. The CDR3 is CASSLDFSLSGELFF. DNA of the CDR3: TGTGCCAGCAGCTTAGATTTCAGTTTGTCCGGGGAGCTGTTTTTT. The entire variable domain, with the rest obtained from reference TRBV11-2 and TRBJ2-2, is as follows: EAGVAQSPRYKIIEKRQSVAFWCNPISGHATLYWYQQILGQGPKLLIQFQNNGVVDDSQLPKDRFSAERLKGVDSTLKIQPAKLEDSAVYLCASSLDFSLSGELFFGEGSRLTVL.

J is TRBJ2-7 and V is TRBV5-1, with D tentatively TRBD1 (5 bases). The V gene's germline CDR1 is SGHRS and CDR2 YFSETQ. CDR3 length equals 14 residues. The V and J ends lost 4 bases and 2 bases respectively, with 13 bases between them. The CDR3 loop is CASSVDSTTYEQYF. CDR3 in DNA: TGCGCCAGCAGCGTAGACAGCACAACCTACGAGCAGTACTTC.

This chain connects TRBV28 to TRBJ1-1; 10 bases map to TRBD1. V lost 2 bases, J lost 7 bases, and 1 base stayed unmatched. There are 13 residues in the CDR3. CDR1 and CDR2 (germline): MDHEN, SYDVKM. CDR3 protein: CASSLGDRGEAFF. DNA of the CDR3: TGTGCCAGCAGTTTAGGGGACAGGGGTGAAGCTTTCTTT.